This T cell receptor (beta chain) was observed in a study of T-cell reconstitution after alpha-beta-depleted transplantation in children. Unique molecular identifiers were incorporated during preparation of the TCRbeta library. MiXCR, applied by TCRdb to the PCR reads, yields one record per CDR3 protein. The table has roughly 50,000 distinct CDR3 sequences, 44% seen once; the top ten hold 95% to 98%. V lost 5 bases and J 2 bases, leaving 10 bases between the germline ends. The CDR3 runs 14 residues. Germline assignment: CDR1 SGHTA and CDR2 FQGNSA. Whole-study findings and limits: There were some patients whose high TCRbeta diversity at day 60 came from surviving recipient T cells and thymic progenitors. In patients about two months after transplant, alpha-beta T cells reportedly arose from several hundred expanded graft clones. Newly produced T cells mostly provided counts and TCRbeta diversity after one year, as hyperexpanded clones declined.

A note on this clonotype: Its antigen remains unknown.

The sequence was obtained from a male patient younger than 18 who had a stem cell transplant for acute lymphoblastic leukemia, so the T cells may come from the graft donor. The chain carries TRBV7-2 and TRBJ1-3, with D uncertain. The sample in question was PBMCs, mostly from graft donor cells, obtained 360 days after TCRalphabeta/CD19-depleted stem cell transplant. The CDR3 loop reads CASSPRDPGNTIYF. CDR3 DNA sequence: TGTGCCAGCAGCCCCCGAGACCCTGGAAACACCATATATTTT.